This T cell receptor (beta chain) appears in the sequencing data of a study of T cell changes during pregnancy in multiple sclerosis. The method was immunoSEQ multiplex PCR; TCRdb's version includes in-frame clones alone and lacks a portion of them. The sample comprises tens of thousands of clones, 90% of which are singletons, and less than 6.5% rests with the top ten. Germline assignment: CDR1 SGHTA and CDR2 FQGNSA. The CDR3 loop spans 15 amino acids. The V end was cut by 4 bases, the J end by 1 base, with 10 bases between. The sequencing here drew on peripheral blood, taken in the third trimester of pregnancy. This clonotype was sampled from a female donor in good health, enrolled as a control in a pregnancy study. The chain recombines TRBV7-2 with TRBJ2-2; the D is unclear. The CDR3 sequence: CASSYLKRNTGELFF. The CDR3 nucleotides are TGTGCCAGCAGCTACCTAAAACGGAACACCGGGGAGCTGTTTTTT.